The T cell receptor (beta chain) under discussion was sequenced for a study of monozygotic twins with inflammatory bowel disease (dated by TCRdb to the late 2010s). The study in broad terms: A total of some 30 monozygotic twin pairs were included in the full study, comprising nine German pairs (four IBD-concordant, five IBD-discordant) and 19 IBD-discordant Danish pairs. Within discordant pairs, disease-associated traits were sought mainly by comparing IBD patients with their genetically identical healthy co-twins. Each individual had, on average, about 151 000 unique TCRalpha sequences and 181 000 unique TCRbeta sequences available for analysis.

A remark on this clonotype: The target of this receptor is not known.

Looking up the germline V gene yields CDR1 SGHAT and CDR2 FQNNGV. From the cysteine through the phenylalanine, the CDR3 covers 17 amino acids. No DNA sequence was recorded. Preparation of the library involved 5' RACE. The input for every TCR library was around 4,000 ng of total RNA. For each sample, cDNA synthesis was carried out in eight separate reactions using SMARTScribe reverse transcriptase. During cDNA synthesis, unique molecular identifiers containing a 6-nucleotide sample barcode were introduced by template switching. Two nested PCRs of about 15 and 9 cycles amplified the TCRalpha and TCRbeta cDNA, and bead purification followed each PCR. Before amplification, the cDNA was treated with uracil DNA-glycosylase and purified using the QIAquick PCR purification kit. The second PCR added Illumina TruSeq-compatible adapters along with sample-specific barcodes. TapeStation and Qubit were used to check library quality and concentration, and around 5.2 ng of each library went into the pool. Pooled libraries were sequenced on an Illumina HiSeq2500 single-index Rapid Run with 2 x 100 bp reads and custom sequencing primers. Under the source paper's analysis protocol: PCR and sequencing errors were corrected by UMI-based consensus assembly using MiGEC version 1.2.6. MiXCR version 2.1.1 handled V(D)J alignment, clonotype assembly and CDR3 extraction. To normalise gene usage, clonotype sharing and MAIT/NKT TCR abundance, the top 1000, 10 000 and 20 000 clonotypes in each sample were analysed. After downsampling to 27 000 UMIs, diversity was calculated as the inverse Simpson index using the vegan R package. Paired Mann-Whitney U tests were applied to discordant twin pairs, and Benjamini-Hochberg correction was used for multiple testing. TCRdb reprocessed the reads, and each CDR3 protein sequence is entered once, without DNA. TCRdb's processing, not the authors', yielded these V and J calls. The table kept for this sample lists about 380,000 distinct CDR3 sequences. Clones ranked in the top ten supply approximately 2.8% of the sample.

An approximately 2.5 ml peripheral blood sample was drawn into PAXgene tubes per donor and stored at -80°C. Total RNA was isolated from whole blood with the PAXgene blood miRNA kit on an automated QIAcube, without T cell sorting. Peripheral blood from monozygotic twin pairs concordant or discordant for inflammatory bowel disease was subjected to deep TCRalpha and TCRbeta repertoire profiling with unique molecular barcoding. Smoking habits were recorded for all twin pairs, with individuals classified as current, former or never smokers. Results the study describes overall, beyond this receptor: Repertoire similarity did not differ between concordant and discordant twins, possibly due to limited statistical power. IBD patients shared fewer clonotypes with other individuals than healthy twins did, most markedly in patients showing signs of disease activity. Different T cell subtypes could not be distinguished in the analysis. Because patients were on differing immunosuppressive treatments, the repertoires may have picked up extra background noise and inter-individual variability. No single strong signal or clonotype linked to IBD turned up in the results, so the idea that one exists was not supported. TCRbeta repertoire diversity, by inverse Simpson index, was decreased in IBD patients compared with their healthy co-twins.

This receptor chain uses TRBV11-2 and TRBJ2-1; without DNA, the TCRdb call of TRBD1 cannot be checked. The specimen was blood. This receptor was identified in a human donor with ulcerative colitis or Crohn's disease, or a healthy co-twin of an affected twin (not recorded which). The CDR3 has the sequence CASSPYGGAVVGNEQFF.